This T cell receptor (beta chain) was documented in a study of T cell responses to AZD1222 COVID-19 vaccine. Whole-study context: Pooling was applied to second doses at about 4 or about 12 weeks.

This CDR3 is 17 amino acids long. V was trimmed by 4 bases and J by 0 bases, leaving 15 bases between them. Germline CDR1 reads MGHRA; CDR2 reads YSYEKL. The repertoire was sequenced with immunoSEQ multiplex PCR; TCRdb's copy has only in-frame clones and lacks some. Among 100,000 to 150,000 clones listed, 86% were seen once. This clone showed up just a few times. The antigen is unknown. Study-wide findings and caveats: Only five to seven AZD1222 recipients tested seropositive at baseline.

This clonotype originated in an adult in good health. The material sequenced was peripheral blood, taken on day 0 of AZD1222 vaccination. This sequence joins TRBV4-1 and TRBJ1-4, with D perhaps matching TRBD1 (5 bases). The CDR3 spells CASSPKPGRTTNEKLFF. CDR3 nucleotides: TGCGCCAGCAGCCCTAAACCAGGGAGGACAACTAATGAAAAACTGTTTTTT.